This TCR beta chain appears in the sequencing data of a study of shared clonotypes between healthy human individuals. Study as a whole: Per donor, CD8 memory used one plate, CD8 naive used two, CD4 memory used three and CD4 naive used three. Whole-study findings and limits: The researchers took only blood, and tissue repertoires probably look different.

The CDR3 covers 15 residues. Trimming stripped 1 base from V and 3 bases from J, with 8 bases between. The germline gives CDR1 SGHRS, CDR2 YFSETQ. Concerning this clone: As yet, its antigen is unknown.

The run depth of the assay was deep. Sequenced by immunoSEQ multiplex PCR; TCRdb stores in-frame clones only, minus some. The data hold roughly 1 million clones, with approximately 72% observed a single time. The sample comprised memory CD4+ T cells sorted from blood. Subset given: CD45RA-negative fraction. V usage is TRBV5-1 and J usage is TRBJ2-6, with D uncertain. The source of this sequence is a young man in good health. In DNA, the CDR3 is TGCGCCAGCAGCTTGTATTCTGGTGGGGCCAACGTCCTGACTTTC. Encoded protein: CASSLYSGGANVLTF. The variable domain in full, with the rest retrieved from reference TRBV5-1 and TRBJ2-6, is KAGVTQTPRYLIKTRGQQVTLSCSPISGHRSVSWYQQTPGQGLQFLFEYFSETQRNKGNFPGRFSGRQFSNSRSEMNVSTLELGDSALYLCASSLYSGGANVLTFGAGSRLTVL.